The next 5 T cell receptor beta chains were all read from a single sample in a study of T cells in Graves' hyperthyroidism and ophthalmopathy (dated by TCRdb to between 2017 and 2020). Library construction relied on multiplex PCR. The sequencing machine was an Illumina HiSeq 2000. Amplification of TCR beta CDR3 regions was carried out from RNA transcripts. The TCR CDR3 was subjected to a first round of RT-PCR using the HTBI primer set and the Qiagen OneStep RT-PCR kit. The raw public reads went through TCRdb reprocessing: fastp at Q25, MiXCR clone calling, in-frame beta chains kept. Each CDR3 protein gets just one entry, which takes the most common genes and DNA from the rows behind it. For this sample there are more than 650,000 distinct CDR3 sequences; 12% to 15% appear just once. The leading ten clones occupy 10% of the sample. The sample was blood. All receptors come from a young woman with Graves' hyperthyroidism.

This clonotype showed up just a few times. The rearrangement links TRBV7-6 to TRBJ2-7; tentative D call: TRBD2 (5 bases). Looked up from germline, CDR1 is SGHVS and CDR2 is FNYEAQ. CDR3 length equals 14 residues. V was shortened by 5 bases and J by 5 bases, with 16 bases between the two germline ends. The DNA of the CDR3 is TGTGCCAGCAGCCCTATCCTCGGGGTTGACGAGCAGTACTTC. It translates to CASSPILGVDEQYF.

This clonotype came up many times. This chain links TRBV7-2 with TRBJ2-1; D is undetermined. Germline V gives CDR1 SGHTA, CDR2 FQGNSA. V gave up 4 bases and J gave up 9 bases, with 16 bases separating them. The CDR3 has 14 amino acids. CDR3 sequence reads: CASSSSRLNSEQFF. DNA of the CDR3: TGTGCCAGCAGCTCCTCCCGACTTAATTCTGAGCAGTTCTTC.

At least ten counts were recorded for this clonotype. The rearrangement joins TRBV20-1 to TRBJ2-5; 8 positions agree with TRBD2. CDR1 DFQATT and CDR2 SNEGSKA come from the germline V gene (reference sequence). The CDR3 runs to 14 residues. The V gene end was trimmed by 4 bases and the J gene end by 4 bases; junction bases not matched to a gene: 8. DNA for the CDR3: TGCAGTGCTAACCGACTAGCGATGAGAGAGACCCAGTACTTC. Amino acid sequence: CSANRLAMRETQYF.

This sequence joins TRBV4-3 and TRBJ1-4, with 10 nucleotides matching TRBD1. CDR1 is LGHNA and CDR2 is YSLEER in the germline V gene. With V trimmed by 2 bases and J by 7 bases, 7 bases remained unmatched. The CDR3 extends over 16 amino acids. The CDR3, as DNA: TGCGCCAGCAGCCAATTAGCGGGACAGGGGAGTGAAAAACTGTTTTTT. Protein: CASSQLAGQGSEKLFF.

This clonotype has ten or more counts. The rearrangement joins TRBV28 to TRBJ2-7, with 9 nucleotides matching TRBD1. The junction had 9 bases not matched to a gene; V was cut back by 6 bases and J by 6 bases. This CDR3 has 14 amino acids. Germline V gives CDR1 MDHEN, CDR2 SYDVKM. CDR3 nucleotides: TGTGCCAGCAGCCGCGGACAGGGGCGGACCGAGCAGTACTTC. This translates into CASSRGQGRTEQYF. The full variable domain, in which reference TRBV28 and TRBJ2-7 provide the parts outside the CDR3, is DVKVTQSSRYLVKRTGEKVFLECVQDMDHENMFWYRQDPGLGLRLIYFSYDVKMKEKGDIPEGYSVSREKKERFSLILESASTNQTSMYLCASSRGQGRTEQYFGPGTRLTVT.